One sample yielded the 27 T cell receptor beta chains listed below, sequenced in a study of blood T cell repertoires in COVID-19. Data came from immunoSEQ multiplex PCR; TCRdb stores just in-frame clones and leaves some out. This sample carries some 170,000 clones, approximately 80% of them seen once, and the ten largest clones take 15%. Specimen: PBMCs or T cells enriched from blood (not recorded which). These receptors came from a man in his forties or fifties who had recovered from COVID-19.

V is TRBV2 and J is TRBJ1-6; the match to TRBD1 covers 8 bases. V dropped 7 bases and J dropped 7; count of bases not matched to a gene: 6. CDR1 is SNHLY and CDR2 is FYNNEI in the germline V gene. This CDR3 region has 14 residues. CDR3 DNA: TGTGCCAGCAAGGGGACAGGTGCCAATTCACCCCTCCACTTT. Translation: CASKGTGANSPLHF.

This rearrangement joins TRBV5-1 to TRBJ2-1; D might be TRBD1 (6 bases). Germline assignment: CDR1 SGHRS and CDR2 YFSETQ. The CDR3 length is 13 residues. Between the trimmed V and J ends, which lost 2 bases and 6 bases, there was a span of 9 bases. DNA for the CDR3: TGCGCCAGCAGCTTTGGGGGCAGCAATGAGCAGTTCTTC. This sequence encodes CASSFGGSNEQFF. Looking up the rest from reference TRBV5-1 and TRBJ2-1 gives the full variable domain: KAGVTQTPRYLIKTRGQQVTLSCSPISGHRSVSWYQQTPGQGLQFLFEYFSETQRNKGNFPGRFSGRQFSNSRSEMNVSTLELGDSALYLCASSFGGSNEQFFGPGTRLTVL.

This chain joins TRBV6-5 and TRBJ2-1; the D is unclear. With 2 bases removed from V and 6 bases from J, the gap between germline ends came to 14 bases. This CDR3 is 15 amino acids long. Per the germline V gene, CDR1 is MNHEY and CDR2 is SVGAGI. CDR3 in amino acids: CASSYGRPSINEQFF. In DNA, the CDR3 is TGTGCCAGCAGTTACGGCAGGCCGTCAATCAATGAGCAGTTCTTC.

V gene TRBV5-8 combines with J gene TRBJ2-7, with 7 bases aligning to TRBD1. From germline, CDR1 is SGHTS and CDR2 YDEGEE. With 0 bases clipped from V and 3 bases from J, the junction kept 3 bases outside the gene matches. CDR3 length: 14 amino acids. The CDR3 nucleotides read TGTGCCAGCAGCTTGGCCGGACAGGACTACGAGCAGTACTTC. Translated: CASSLAGQDYEQYF. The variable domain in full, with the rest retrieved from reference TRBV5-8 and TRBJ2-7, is EAGVTQSPTHLIKTRGQQATLRCSPISGHTSVYWYQQALGLGLQFLLWYDEGEERNRGNFPPRFSGRQFPNYSSELNVNALELEDSALYLCASSLAGQDYEQYFGPGTRLTVT.

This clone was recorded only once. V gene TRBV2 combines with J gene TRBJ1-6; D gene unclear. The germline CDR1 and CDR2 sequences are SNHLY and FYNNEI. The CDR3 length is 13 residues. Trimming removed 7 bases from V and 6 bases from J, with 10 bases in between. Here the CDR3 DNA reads TGTGCCAGCACCAGTGCTTCTAATTCACCCCTCCACTTT. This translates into CASTSASNSPLHF.

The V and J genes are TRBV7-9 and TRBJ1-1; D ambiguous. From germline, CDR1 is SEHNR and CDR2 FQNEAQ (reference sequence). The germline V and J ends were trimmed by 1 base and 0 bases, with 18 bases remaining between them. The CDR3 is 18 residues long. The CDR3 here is CASSLGREEGPMNTEAFF. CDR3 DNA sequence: TGTGCCAGCAGCTTAGGGAGGGAGGAGGGTCCCATGAACACTGAAGCTTTCTTT.

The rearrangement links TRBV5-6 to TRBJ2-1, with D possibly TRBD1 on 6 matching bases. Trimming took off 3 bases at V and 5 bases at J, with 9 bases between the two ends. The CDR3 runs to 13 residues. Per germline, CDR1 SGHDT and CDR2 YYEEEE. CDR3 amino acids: CASSWGPDNEQFF. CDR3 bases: TGTGCCAGCAGCTGGGGGCCTGACAATGAGCAGTTCTTC.

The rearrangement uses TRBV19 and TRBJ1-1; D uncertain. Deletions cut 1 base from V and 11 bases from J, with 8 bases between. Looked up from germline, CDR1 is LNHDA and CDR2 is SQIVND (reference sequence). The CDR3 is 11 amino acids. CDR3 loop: CASSIARAAFF. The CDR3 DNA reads TGTGCCAGTAGTATAGCGCGTGCGGCTTTCTTT.

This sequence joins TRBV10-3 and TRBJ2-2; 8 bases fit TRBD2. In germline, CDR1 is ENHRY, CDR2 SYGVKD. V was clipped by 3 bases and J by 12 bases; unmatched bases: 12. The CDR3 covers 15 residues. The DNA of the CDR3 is TGTGCCATCAGTGACACCGTCCATGGCGGGAGGAAGCTGTTTTTT. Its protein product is CAISDTVHGGRKLFF.

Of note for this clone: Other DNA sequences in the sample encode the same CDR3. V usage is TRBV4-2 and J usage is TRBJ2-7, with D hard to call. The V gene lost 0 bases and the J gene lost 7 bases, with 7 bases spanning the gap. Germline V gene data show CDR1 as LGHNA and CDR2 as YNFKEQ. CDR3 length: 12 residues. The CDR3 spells CASSQDRSEQYF. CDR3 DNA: TGTGCCAGCAGCCAAGATCGGAGTGAGCAGTACTTC.

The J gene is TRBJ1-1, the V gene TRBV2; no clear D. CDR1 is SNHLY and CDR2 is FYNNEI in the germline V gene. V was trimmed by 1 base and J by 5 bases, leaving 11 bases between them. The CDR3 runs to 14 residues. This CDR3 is CASSEGGWDTEAFF. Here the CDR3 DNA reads TGTGCCAGCAGTGAAGGCGGGTGGGATACTGAAGCTTTCTTT.

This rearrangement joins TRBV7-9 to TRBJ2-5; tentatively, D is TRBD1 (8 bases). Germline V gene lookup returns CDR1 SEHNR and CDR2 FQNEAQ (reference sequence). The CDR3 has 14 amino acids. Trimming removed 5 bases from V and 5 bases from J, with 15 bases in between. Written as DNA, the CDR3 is TGTGCCAGCAGCGCCAAACAGGGGGGGGAGACCCAGTACTTC. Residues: CASSAKQGGETQYF.

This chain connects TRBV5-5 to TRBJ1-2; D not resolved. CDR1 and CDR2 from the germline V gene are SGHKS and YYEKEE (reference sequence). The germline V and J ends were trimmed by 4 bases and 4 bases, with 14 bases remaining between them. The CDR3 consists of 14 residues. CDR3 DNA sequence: TGTGCCAGCAGCAGTGGTCAGATAACCTATGGCTACACCTTC. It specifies CASSSGQITYGYTF.

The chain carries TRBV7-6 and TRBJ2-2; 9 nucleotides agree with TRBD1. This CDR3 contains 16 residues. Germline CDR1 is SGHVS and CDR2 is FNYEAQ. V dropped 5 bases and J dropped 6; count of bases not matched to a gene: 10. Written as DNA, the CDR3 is TGTGCCAGCAGCAAAAGGACAGGGGCGTACGCCGGGGAGCTGTTTTTT. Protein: CASSKRTGAYAGELFF.

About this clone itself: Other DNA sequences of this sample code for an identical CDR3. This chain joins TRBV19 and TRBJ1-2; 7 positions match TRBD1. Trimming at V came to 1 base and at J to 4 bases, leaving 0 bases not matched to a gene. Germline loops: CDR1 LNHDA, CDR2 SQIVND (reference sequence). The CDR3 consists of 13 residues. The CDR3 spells CASSIGQGYGYTF. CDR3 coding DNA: TGTGCCAGTAGTATAGGACAGGGCTATGGCTACACCTTC.

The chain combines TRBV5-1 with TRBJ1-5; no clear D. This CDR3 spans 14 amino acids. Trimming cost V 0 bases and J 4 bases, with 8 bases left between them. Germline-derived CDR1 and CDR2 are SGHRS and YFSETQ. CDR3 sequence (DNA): TGCGCCAGCAGCTTGGGAGGAGGAAATCAGCCCCAGCATTTT. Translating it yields CASSLGGGNQPQHF. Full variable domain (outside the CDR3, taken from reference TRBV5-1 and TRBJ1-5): KAGVTQTPRYLIKTRGQQVTLSCSPISGHRSVSWYQQTPGQGLQFLFEYFSETQRNKGNFPGRFSGRQFSNSRSEMNVSTLELGDSALYLCASSLGGGNQPQHFGDGTRLSIL.

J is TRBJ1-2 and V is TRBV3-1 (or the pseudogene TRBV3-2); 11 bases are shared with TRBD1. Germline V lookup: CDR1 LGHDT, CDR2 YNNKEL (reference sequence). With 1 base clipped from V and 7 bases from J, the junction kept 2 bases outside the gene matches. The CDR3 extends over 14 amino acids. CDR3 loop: CASSQGTGGLGYTF. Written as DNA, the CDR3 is TGTGCCAGCAGCCAAGGGACAGGGGGCCTTGGCTACACCTTC.

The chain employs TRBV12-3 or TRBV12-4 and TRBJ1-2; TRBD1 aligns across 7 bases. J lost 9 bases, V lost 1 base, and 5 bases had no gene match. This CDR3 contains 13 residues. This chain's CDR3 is CASSLGQGFSYTF. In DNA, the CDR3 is TGTGCCAGCAGTTTAGGACAGGGATTTAGCTACACCTTC.

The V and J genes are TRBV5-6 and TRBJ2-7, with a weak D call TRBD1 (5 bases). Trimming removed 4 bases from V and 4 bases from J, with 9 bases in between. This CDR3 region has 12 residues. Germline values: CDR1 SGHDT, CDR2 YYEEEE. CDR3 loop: CASSTRDYEQYF. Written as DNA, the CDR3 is TGTGCCAGCAGCACCAGGGATTACGAGCAGTACTTC.

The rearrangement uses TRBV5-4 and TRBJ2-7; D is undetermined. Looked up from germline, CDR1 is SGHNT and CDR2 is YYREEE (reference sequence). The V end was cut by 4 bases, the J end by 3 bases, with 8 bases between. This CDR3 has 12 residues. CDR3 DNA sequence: TGTGCCAGCAGCCACGACAACTACGAGCAGTACTTC. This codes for CASSHDNYEQYF.

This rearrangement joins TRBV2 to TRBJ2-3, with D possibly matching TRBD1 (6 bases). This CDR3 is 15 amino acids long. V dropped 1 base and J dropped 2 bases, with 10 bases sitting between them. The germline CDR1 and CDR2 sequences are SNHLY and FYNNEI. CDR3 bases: TGTGCCAGCAGTGAAGGGACAGCTTCCACAGATACGCAGTATTTT. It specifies CASSEGTASTDTQYF.

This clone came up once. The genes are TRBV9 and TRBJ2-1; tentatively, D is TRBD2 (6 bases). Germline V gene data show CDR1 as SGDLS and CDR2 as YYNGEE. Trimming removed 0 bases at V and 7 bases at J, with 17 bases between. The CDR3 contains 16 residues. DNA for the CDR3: TGTGCCAGCAGCGTAGATGGCAGCGGGTTGAGGAATGAGCAGTTCTTC. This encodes CASSVDGSGLRNEQFF.

CDR3 nucleotides: TGCGCCAGCAGCCCGGGGGGAGAGACCCAGTACTTC. This translates into CASSPGGETQYF. The chain is built from TRBV5-1 and TRBJ2-5; 7 nucleotides agree with TRBD2. The V segment lost 4 bases and the J segment 4 bases; nucleotides outside the gene matches: 1. The CDR3 totals 12 residues. CDR1 is SGHRS, CDR2 YFSETQ, per germline.

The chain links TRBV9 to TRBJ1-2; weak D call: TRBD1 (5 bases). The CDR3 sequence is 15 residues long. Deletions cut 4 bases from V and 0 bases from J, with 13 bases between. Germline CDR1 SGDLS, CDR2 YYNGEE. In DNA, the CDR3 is TGTGCCAGCAGCATAGCAGACAGCCCTAACTATGGCTACACCTTC. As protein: CASSIADSPNYGYTF.

In DNA, the CDR3 is TGCGCCAGCAGCCACAGGGACGCGAACACCGGGGAGCTGTTTTTT. Translation: CASSHRDANTGELFF. This chain uses TRBV5-1 with TRBJ2-2; tentatively, D is TRBD1 (6 bases). CDR3 size: 15 residues. Germline V gene data show CDR1 as SGHRS and CDR2 as YFSETQ. Trimming stripped 4 bases from V and 0 bases from J, with 10 bases between. Filled out from reference TRBV5-1 and TRBJ2-2, the complete variable domain reads KAGVTQTPRYLIKTRGQQVTLSCSPISGHRSVSWYQQTPGQGLQFLFEYFSETQRNKGNFPGRFSGRQFSNSRSEMNVSTLELGDSALYLCASSHRDANTGELFFGEGSRLTVL.

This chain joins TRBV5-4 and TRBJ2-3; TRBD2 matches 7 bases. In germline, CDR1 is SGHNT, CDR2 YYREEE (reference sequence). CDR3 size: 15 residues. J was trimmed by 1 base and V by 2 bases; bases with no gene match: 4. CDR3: CASSLAGPGTDTQYF. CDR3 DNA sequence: TGTGCCAGCAGCTTAGCGGGGCCCGGCACAGATACGCAGTATTTT.

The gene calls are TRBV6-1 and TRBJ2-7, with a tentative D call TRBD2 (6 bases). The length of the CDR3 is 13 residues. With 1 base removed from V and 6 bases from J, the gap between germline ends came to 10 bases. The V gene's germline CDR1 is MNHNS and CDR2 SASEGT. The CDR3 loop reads CASSEVSGVEQYF. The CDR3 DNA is TGTGCCAGCAGTGAAGTGTCGGGGGTCGAGCAGTACTTC.